This TCR beta chain was identified during a study of blood T cell repertoires in COVID-19. Overall study: The United States, Italy and Spain were the sources of the acute and convalescent COVID-19 samples. PBMCs, B-cell-depleted T cells, or T cells provided the cDNA or gDNA that made up the material.

The V gene's germline CDR1 is MNHEY and CDR2 SVGAGI. There are 15 residues in the CDR3. After removal of 6 bases from V and 4 bases from J, the junction contained 6 bases not matched to a gene. This table comes from immunoSEQ multiplex PCR, and its TCRdb copy is limited to in-frame clones, with some not included. The data hold about 180,000 clones, with roughly nine tenths observed a single time. The chain recombines TRBV6-5 with TRBJ2-2; 9 bases line up with TRBD2. This sequence was found in a man between 18 and 35 years old who had recovered from COVID-19. Source material: peripheral blood. The CDR3 sequence is CASSQRREGTGELFF. The DNA of the CDR3 is TGTGCCAGCAGCCAACGGCGGGAGGGCACCGGGGAGCTGTTTTTT.